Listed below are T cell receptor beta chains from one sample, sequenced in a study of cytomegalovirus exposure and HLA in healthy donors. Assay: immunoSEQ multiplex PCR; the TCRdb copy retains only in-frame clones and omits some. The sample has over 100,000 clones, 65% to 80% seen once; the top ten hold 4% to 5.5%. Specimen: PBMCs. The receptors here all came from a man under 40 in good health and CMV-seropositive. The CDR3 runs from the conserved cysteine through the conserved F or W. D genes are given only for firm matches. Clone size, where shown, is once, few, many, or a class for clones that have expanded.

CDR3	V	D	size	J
CAGGDTYSYEQYF	TRBV2	-	-	TRBJ2-7
CASSEGTGQSEKLFF	TRBV6-1	TRBD1	few	TRBJ1-4
CASSFLGLAGGNEQFF	TRBV13	TRBD2	-	TRBJ2-1
CASSLIGEGVGKLFF	TRBV28	-	once	TRBJ1-4
CATSRSLTGSYEQYF	TRBV15	-	-	TRBJ2-7
CAWGGQGHQPQHF	TRBV30	TRBD1	-	TRBJ1-5
CASSSGGLSSGNTIYF	TRBV5-1	-	-	TRBJ1-3
CAWGRQGETQYF	TRBV30	TRBD1	-	TRBJ2-5
CASSSGLAGARPFQETQYF	TRBV9	TRBD2	few	TRBJ2-5
CASSSVSRSGTGELFF	TRBV28	-	once	TRBJ2-2
CASSVGSGSSYNSPLHF	TRBV9	-	-	TRBJ1-6
CASSQQEGVGELFF	TRBV4-2	-	-	TRBJ2-2
CALGRGAPGSYTF	TRBV30	TRBD1	-	TRBJ1-2
CASSVSRGTNEKLFF	TRBV2	-	-	TRBJ1-4
CASSLAGQLLLGYPF	TRBV5-1	-	-	TRBJ1-2
CASSSRQAGTTNTGELFF	TRBV7-9	-	-	TRBJ2-2
CASSLPDRGSPLHF	TRBV5-6	TRBD1	many	TRBJ1-6
CASSYYRGAGNTIYF	TRBV11-2	TRBD1	-	TRBJ1-3
CASSQVGTGVVRGANVLTF	TRBV4-1	TRBD1	few	TRBJ2-6
CASSPTDRGSSYEQYF	TRBV18	TRBD1	-	TRBJ2-7
CASSPSGQGAGTEAFF	TRBV18	TRBD1	-	TRBJ1-1
CSVSGTGGVEAFF	TRBV29-1	TRBD1	-	TRBJ1-1
CASSQAAGGFYEQYF	TRBV4-1	TRBD2	-	TRBJ2-7
CSVVPGLAKNIQYF	TRBV29-1	-	-	TRBJ2-4
CASSPSGSGGVEQYF	TRBV7-6	TRBD2	-	TRBJ2-7
CASTPGQAFNYGYTF	TRBV6-1	-	-	TRBJ1-2
CASSDGRETYEQYF	TRBV6-5	-	-	TRBJ2-7
CASSQQGDTIYF	TRBV16	-	-	TRBJ1-3
CASSATGTGGPEQYF	TRBV18	TRBD1	-	TRBJ2-7
CASSIRDRGQDTGELFF	TRBV19	TRBD1	-	TRBJ2-2
CASSIRQSNSPLHF	TRBV9	-	-	TRBJ1-6
CASSEQGISPLHF	TRBV2	-	-	TRBJ1-6
CASSIGTGYKPYF	TRBV28	-	few	TRBJ2-7
CASLRDRGTDTQYF	TRBV2	TRBD1	-	TRBJ2-3
CASSATGYGEKLFF	TRBV9	-	-	TRBJ1-4